The next 31 T cell receptor beta chains were all read from a single sample in a study of human CD4 T cells and Enterobacteriaceae (dated by TCRdb to 2020 to 2021). Memory CD4+ T cells, defined as all CD4+ cells other than CD45RA+CCR7+CD95- naive cells, were FACS-sorted on a FACSAria III to a purity of over 95%. The library came from the immunoSEQ multiplex PCR assay. TCRdb's version of the immuneACCESS table is confined to in-frame rearrangements and falls short of the full clone set. An unresolved V gene accounts for under half of the shortfall where checked; the remainder is of unknown origin. The sample table shows about 25,000 clones, and approximately 80% are seen once. Around 0.88% of the sample is in the top ten clones. Sample: memory CD4+ T cells from blood. In the paper's terms, the cell subset or site label means: total memory CD4 T cells sorted directly ex vivo, unstimulated. These receptors were obtained from a human donor in good health.

The rearrangement uses TRBV10-3 and TRBJ2-1; D might be TRBD1 (8 bases). The V gene lost 6 bases and the J gene lost 5 bases, with 17 bases spanning the gap. Germline V gene data show CDR1 as ENHRY and CDR2 as SYGVKD. The length of the CDR3 is 15 residues. The CDR3 is CAISRGTGLDNEQFF. CDR3 sequence (DNA): TGTGCCATCAGCCGAGGGACAGGACTAGACAATGAGCAGTTCTTC.

A single count supports this clone. V is TRBV7-3 and J is TRBJ2-7; D ambiguous. Trimming removed 2 bases from V and 2 bases from J, with 7 bases in between. CDR1 and CDR2 (germline): SGHTA, FQGTGA. The CDR3 totals 13 residues. The CDR3 spells CASSLEAAYEQYF. In DNA, the CDR3 is TGTGCCAGCAGCTTAGAGGCAGCCTACGAGCAGTACTTC.

This sequence joins TRBV5-5 and TRBJ1-6; no reliable D call. Trimming pared 4 bases from V and 5 bases from J, leaving 10 bases between. The CDR3 sequence is 14 residues long. Germline-derived CDR1 and CDR2 are SGHKS and YYEKEE (reference sequence). The CDR3 spells CASSQGRNNSPLHF. The DNA for the CDR3 is TGTGCCAGCAGCCAAGGACGTAATAATTCACCCCTCCACTTT.

CDR3 DNA: TGTGCCAGCAGACTCCCGGTAGGGGGCAATCAGCCCCAGCATTTT. Translated, it gives CASRLPVGGNQPQHF. This chain connects TRBV28 to TRBJ1-5; tentatively, D is TRBD1 (5 bases). The CDR3 has 15 amino acids. Looked up from germline, CDR1 is MDHEN and CDR2 is SYDVKM. The germline V and J ends were trimmed by 6 bases and 2 bases, with 14 bases remaining between them.

The rearrangement joins TRBV5-1 to TRBJ1-5, with 9 bases identical to TRBD1. The ends lost 5 bases at V and 7 bases at J; junction bases unmatched: 10. Per the germline V gene, CDR1 is SGHRS and CDR2 is YFSETQ. The CDR3 loop spans 15 amino acids. In nucleotides, the CDR3 is TGCGCCAGCAGTTATTCCGGGACAGGGTCCCAGCCCCAGCATTTT. This gives the protein CASSYSGTGSQPQHF.

There are a few counts of this clone. The V and J genes are TRBV19 and TRBJ2-5, with 9 bases that match TRBD2. Germline values: CDR1 LNHDA, CDR2 SQIVND (reference sequence). The CDR3 is made up of 14 amino acids. V was clipped by 8 bases and J by 5 bases; unmatched bases: 9. For the CDR3, the DNA is TGTGCCAGTTTAATAGCGGGAGTGTGTGAGACCCAGTACTTC. Its translation is CASLIAGVCETQYF.

This clone was recorded once. The chain carries TRBV7-9 and TRBJ1-1; 8 nucleotides line up with TRBD1. Trimming took 3 bases from V and 6 from J; bases not matched to a gene: 12. Germline V CDR1 and CDR2: SEHNR, FQNEAQ (reference sequence). The CDR3 sequence is 16 residues long. This chain's CDR3 is CASSLGRGRGTSEAFF. The CDR3 DNA sequence: TGTGCCAGCAGCTTGGGCAGGGGGCGGGGTACCTCTGAAGCTTTCTTT.

This clone was seen only once. The rearrangement links TRBV5-4 to TRBJ2-5; no clear D. The V end lost 1 base, the J end lost 1 base, and 11 bases lay between the germline ends. The CDR3 covers 15 residues. The germline V gene encodes CDR1 SGHNT and CDR2 YYREEE (reference sequence). The CDR3 DNA follows: TGTGCCAGCAGCTTGAGAATAAGTACCCAAGAGACCCAGTACTTC. Protein: CASSLRISTQETQYF.

V usage is TRBV7-2 and J usage is TRBJ2-4; D perhaps matches TRBD2 (5 bases). V shed 6 bases and J shed 2 bases, with 14 bases lying between them. The CDR3 runs to 15 residues. In germline, CDR1 is SGHTA, CDR2 FQGNSA. The CDR3 DNA reads as TGTGCCAGCAGGGAGGCCGGAACCCCCAAAAACATTCAGTACTTC. This translates into CASREAGTPKNIQYF.

The chain recombines TRBV30 with TRBJ1-3, with D possibly matching TRBD1 (5 bases). The V end was cut by 4 bases, the J end by 0 bases, with 16 bases between. Per the germline V gene, CDR1 is GTSNPN and CDR2 is SVGIG (reference sequence). The CDR3 has 16 amino acids. The CDR3 is CAWNLFRGLSGNTIYF. As DNA, the CDR3 is TGTGCCTGGAACCTCTTCCGGGGCCTCTCTGGAAACACCATATATTTT.

V usage is TRBV6-1 and J usage is TRBJ2-1; D is ambiguous. CDR3 length: 14 residues. Germline V gene lookup returns CDR1 MNHNS and CDR2 SASEGT. The V gene lost 0 bases and the J gene lost 12 bases, with 15 bases spanning the gap. The CDR3 DNA reads as TGTGCCAGCAGTGAAGCGCCCAAGGGTGGATCGCAGTTCTTC. Translation: CASSEAPKGGSQFF.

CDR3 coding DNA: TGTGCCAGCAGTGCTACCCGACAGAACACTGAAGCTTTCTTT. It translates to CASSATRQNTEAFF. V usage is TRBV28 and J usage is TRBJ1-1; D gene ambiguous. Germline V gives CDR1 MDHEN, CDR2 SYDVKM. Trimming cost V 5 bases and J 1 base, with 11 bases left between them. The CDR3 covers 14 residues. The variable domain in full, with the rest retrieved from reference TRBV28 and TRBJ1-1, is DVKVTQSSRYLVKRTGEKVFLECVQDMDHENMFWYRQDPGLGLRLIYFSYDVKMKEKGDIPEGYSVSREKKERFSLILESASTNQTSMYLCASSATRQNTEAFFGQGTRLTVV.

This chain connects TRBV27 to TRBJ2-3, with D perhaps TRBD1 (6 bases). The CDR3 is made up of 14 amino acids. The V gene's germline CDR1 is MNHEY and CDR2 SMNVEV (reference sequence). Deletions cut 3 bases from V and 3 bases from J, with 10 bases between. For the CDR3, the DNA is TGTGCCAGCAGTTTTTGGACAGATACAGATACGCAGTATTTT. Amino acid sequence: CASSFWTDTDTQYF.

For the CDR3, the DNA is TGTGCCAGCAGCTTAGAAAGATGGGGTGAGCAGTTCTTC. Protein: CASSLERWGEQFF. The rearrangement uses TRBV11-3 and TRBJ2-1; D is unclear. CDR1 and CDR2 from the germline V gene are SGHNT and YENEEA. This CDR3 region has 13 residues. Trimming pared 0 bases from V and 9 bases from J, leaving 9 bases between.

The rearrangement links TRBV5-6 to TRBJ2-5; possible D gene TRBD2, 5 bases. The V gene's germline CDR1 is SGHDT and CDR2 YYEEEE. The CDR3 is 14 residues long. Trimming pared 2 bases from V and 1 base from J, leaving 9 bases between. As DNA, the CDR3 is TGTGCCAGCAGCTTCGCGGGTACCCAAGAGACCCAGTACTTC. Translating it yields CASSFAGTQETQYF.

The CDR3 is CASSVSPVDEAFF. In DNA form, the CDR3 reads TGTGCCAGCAGCGTATCACCGGTTGATGAAGCTTTCTTT. The V gene is TRBV9, the J gene TRBJ1-1; D is ambiguous. Trimming shortened V by 1 base and J by 7 bases, and 11 bases separated the two germline ends. The CDR3 length is 13 residues. Looked up from germline, CDR1 is SGDLS and CDR2 is YYNGEE.

This chain uses TRBV30 with TRBJ1-1, with a possible D match to TRBD1 (5 bases). V gave up 3 bases and J gave up 8 bases, with 16 bases separating them. Germline V gene lookup returns CDR1 GTSNPN and CDR2 SVGIG (reference sequence). This CDR3 contains 13 residues. CDR3 residues: CAWRRNLRGEAFF. DNA of the CDR3: TGTGCCTGGAGGCGAAACTTACGGGGGGAAGCTTTCTTT. Complete variable domain (other parts from reference TRBV30 and TRBJ1-1): SQTIHQWPATLVQPVGSPLSLECTVEGTSNPNLYWYRQAAGRGLQLLFYSVGIGQISSEVPQNLSASRPQDRQFILSSKKLLLSDSGFYLCAWRRNLRGEAFFGQGTRLTVV.

V usage is TRBV5-8 and J usage is TRBJ1-6; D remains unclear. The CDR3 has 14 amino acids. The germline gives CDR1 SGHTS, CDR2 YDEGEE. V lost 4 bases and J lost 4, with 9 bases in between. CDR3 in amino acids: CASSPGRYNSPLHF. The CDR3 DNA is TGTGCCAGCAGCCCCGGGAGGTATAATTCACCCCTCCACTTT.

This chain connects TRBV30 to TRBJ2-3; D is unclear. The CDR3 contains 12 residues. CDR1 is GTSNPN, CDR2 SVGIG, per germline (reference sequence). V lost 0 bases to trimming and J lost 4 bases, with 5 bases between them. CDR3 DNA sequence: TGTGCCTGGAGTGTGAGCGCAGATACGCAGTATTTT. Encoded protein: CAWSVSADTQYF.

The DNA for the CDR3 is TGCGCCAGCAGCTTGCAGGGGTGGGACACCGGGGAGCTGTTTTTT. Protein: CASSLQGWDTGELFF. V is TRBV5-1 and J is TRBJ2-2; the D gene is possibly TRBD1 (6 bases). CDR1 is SGHRS and CDR2 is YFSETQ in the germline V gene. The V end lost 1 base, the J end lost 3 bases, and 10 bases lay between the germline ends. This CDR3 has 15 amino acids.

The chain combines TRBV5-1 with TRBJ2-5; D may match TRBD1 or TRBD2 (5 bases each). This CDR3 spans 14 amino acids. The germline V gene encodes CDR1 SGHRS and CDR2 YFSETQ. Between the trimmed V and J ends, which lost 3 bases and 4 bases, there was a span of 13 bases. As DNA, the CDR3 is TGCGCCAGCAGCTGGGCCCCAGGGAGAGAGACCCAGTACTTC. Translated, it gives CASSWAPGRETQYF.

The chain combines TRBV6-1 with TRBJ1-2, with D unresolved. The V end was cut by 0 bases, the J end by 5 bases, with 13 bases between. This CDR3 region has 15 residues. Germline CDR1 MNHNS, CDR2 SASEGT. CDR3 residues: CASSEARGSRYGYTF. CDR3 nucleotides: TGTGCCAGCAGTGAAGCGCGCGGGAGTAGATATGGCTACACCTTC.

The chain has TRBV19 and TRBJ2-3; 10 positions agree with TRBD2. Germline values: CDR1 LNHDA, CDR2 SQIVND (reference sequence). Germline trimming cut 4 bases from V and 0 bases from J; bases unmatched to any gene: 10. The CDR3 spans 18 residues. CDR3 DNA sequence: TGTGCCAGTAGTACGATCGATAGCGGGAGGTTGAGCACAGATACGCAGTATTTT. Translation gives CASSTIDSGRLSTDTQYF.

This clone is a singleton in its sample. V is TRBV7-2 and J is TRBJ1-1; D gene ambiguous. Trimming took 0 bases from V and 11 from J, leaving 16 bases between them. CDR3 length: 14 amino acids. CDR1 is SGHTA and CDR2 is FQGNSA in the germline V gene. The chain's CDR3 is CASSLAGFGGWAFF. CDR3 bases: TGTGCCAGCAGCTTAGCCGGGTTCGGAGGGTGGGCTTTCTTT.

This clone occurred a few times. The chain combines TRBV18 with TRBJ1-1, with D unclear. In germline, CDR1 is KGHSH, CDR2 LQKENI. Trimming took 2 bases from V and 2 from J, leaving 3 bases between them. This CDR3 is built from 12 residues. The CDR3 spells CASSPGNTEAFF. In nucleotides, the CDR3 is TGTGCCAGCTCACCAGGAAACACTGAAGCTTTCTTT. Full variable domain (outside the CDR3, taken from reference TRBV18 and TRBJ1-1): NAGVMQNPRHLVRRRGQEARLRCSPMKGHSHVYWYRQLPEEGLKFMVYLQKENIIDESGMPKERFSAEFPKEGPSILRIQQVVRGDSAAYFCASSPGNTEAFFGQGTRLTVV.

The V gene is TRBV18, the J gene TRBJ1-2; D remains ambiguous. CDR3 length: 12 residues. Germline V gene data show CDR1 as KGHSH and CDR2 as LQKENI. Between the trimmed V and J ends, which lost 3 bases and 8 bases, there was a span of 10 bases. The CDR3 nucleotides read TGTGCCAGCTCACCGGACGTGCAGGGCTACACCTTC. Its translation is CASSPDVQGYTF.

Of note for this clone: The junction shows a germline mismatch at one end, possibly a read error. The CDR3 DNA is TGCGCGGCGGGGGCTGGAAACACCATATATTTT. It codes for CAAGAGNTIYF. The chain recombines TRBV30 with TRBJ1-3, with D maybe TRBD1 (5 bases). The CDR3 is made up of 11 amino acids. Germline V gene sequence: CDR1 GTSNPN, CDR2 SVGIG (reference sequence).

This sequence joins TRBV19 and TRBJ2-5, with D possibly TRBD2 on 5 matching bases. The CDR3 runs 15 residues. Germline V CDR1 and CDR2: LNHDA, SQIVND (reference sequence). Between the trimmed V and J ends, which lost 2 bases and 2 bases, there was a span of 12 bases. The DNA for the CDR3 is TGTGCCAGTAGTATAAATGGGGAGAGGCAAGAGACCCAGTACTTC. This sequence encodes CASSINGERQETQYF. The whole variable domain, remainder taken from reference TRBV19 and TRBJ2-5, is DGGITQSPKYLFRKEGQNVTLSCEQNLNHDAMYWYRQDPGQGLRLIYYSQIVNDFQKGDIAEGYSVSREKKESFPLTVTSAQKNPTAFYLCASSINGERQETQYFGPGTRLLVL.

The chain links TRBV28 to TRBJ2-3; the match to TRBD1 covers 8 bases. Unmatched junction bases numbered 13, after V lost 5 bases and J lost 15 bases. In germline, CDR1 is MDHEN, CDR2 SYDVKM. This CDR3 is built from 13 residues. CDR3 sequence reads: CASSLLQGQGAYF. CDR3 nucleotide sequence: TGTGCCAGCAGTCTCCTACAGGGGCAGGGGGCCTATTTT.

This chain connects TRBV27 to TRBJ2-2; D perhaps matches TRBD1 (5 bases). Germline loops: CDR1 MNHEY, CDR2 SMNVEV (reference sequence). The CDR3 sequence is 15 residues long. Trimming stripped 2 bases from V and 4 bases from J, with 11 bases between. As DNA, the CDR3 is TGTGCCAGCAGTTTAAGCAGGGTGGGCACCGGGGAGCTGTTTTTT. The encoded protein is CASSLSRVGTGELFF.

This sequence joins TRBV9 and TRBJ2-1, with 10 nucleotides matching TRBD2. CDR1 and CDR2 from the germline V gene are SGDLS and YYNGEE. V lost 3 bases, J lost 9 bases, and 9 bases stayed unmatched. CDR3 length: 15 amino acids. The CDR3 loop is CASSGKLAGSSEQFF. The CDR3 bases are TGTGCCAGCAGCGGTAAACTAGCGGGATCTTCTGAGCAGTTCTTC.